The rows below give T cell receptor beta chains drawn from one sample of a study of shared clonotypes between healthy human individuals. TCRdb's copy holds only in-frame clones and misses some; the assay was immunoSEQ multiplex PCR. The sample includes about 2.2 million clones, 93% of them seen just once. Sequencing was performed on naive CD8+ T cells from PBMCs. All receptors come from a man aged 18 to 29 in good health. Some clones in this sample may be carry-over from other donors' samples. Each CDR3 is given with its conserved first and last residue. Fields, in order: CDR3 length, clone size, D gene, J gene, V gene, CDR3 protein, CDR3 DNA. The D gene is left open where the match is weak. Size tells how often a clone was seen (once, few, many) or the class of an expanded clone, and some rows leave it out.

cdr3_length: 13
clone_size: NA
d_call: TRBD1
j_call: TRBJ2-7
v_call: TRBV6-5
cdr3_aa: CASSYSGTVEQYF
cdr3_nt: TGTGCCAGCAGTTACAGTGGGACAGTAGAGCAGTACTTC

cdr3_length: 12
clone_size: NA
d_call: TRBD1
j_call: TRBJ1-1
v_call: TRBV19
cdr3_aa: CASSSRQGEAFF
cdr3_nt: TGTGCCAGTAGTAGTCGACAGGGTGAAGCTTTCTTT

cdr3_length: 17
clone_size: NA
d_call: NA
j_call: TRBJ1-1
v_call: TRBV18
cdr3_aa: CASSLSGPRITNTEAFF
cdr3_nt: TGTGCCAGCTCACTCAGCGGCCCGCGAATTACGAACACTGAAGCTTTCTTT

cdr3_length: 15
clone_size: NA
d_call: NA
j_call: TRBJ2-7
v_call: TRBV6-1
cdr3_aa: CASRTSGPSSYEQYF
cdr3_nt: TGTGCCAGCAGGACCTCAGGCCCGAGCTCCTACGAGCAGTACTTC

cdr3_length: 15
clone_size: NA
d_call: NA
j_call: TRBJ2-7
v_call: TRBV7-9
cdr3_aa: CASTLGEWATYEQYF
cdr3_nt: TGTGCCAGCACCCTGGGAGAATGGGCTACCTACGAGCAGTACTTC

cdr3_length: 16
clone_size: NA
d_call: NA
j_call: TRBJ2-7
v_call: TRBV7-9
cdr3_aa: CASSLPPIEGRGEQYF
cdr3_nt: TGTGCCAGCAGCTTACCCCCTATCGAGGGAAGAGGCGAGCAGTACTTC

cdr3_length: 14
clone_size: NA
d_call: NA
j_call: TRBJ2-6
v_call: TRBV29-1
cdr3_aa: CSVAGDSGANVLTF
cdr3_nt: TGCAGCGTCGCAGGGGACTCTGGGGCCAACGTCCTGACTTTC

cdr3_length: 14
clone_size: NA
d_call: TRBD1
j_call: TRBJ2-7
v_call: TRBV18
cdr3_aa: CASSHRDSFYEQYF
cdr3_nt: TGTGCCAGCTCACACCGGGACAGTTTCTACGAGCAGTACTTC

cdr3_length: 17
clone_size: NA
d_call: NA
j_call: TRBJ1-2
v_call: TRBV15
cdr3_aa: CATSRGRDTESNYGYTF
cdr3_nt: TGTGCCACCAGCAGAGGCCGGGACACAGAGTCTAACTATGGCTACACCTTC

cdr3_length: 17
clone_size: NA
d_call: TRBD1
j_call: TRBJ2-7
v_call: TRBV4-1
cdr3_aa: CASSQIPGQGPPYEQYF
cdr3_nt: TGCGCCAGCAGCCAGATACCGGGACAGGGGCCCCCCTACGAGCAGTACTTC

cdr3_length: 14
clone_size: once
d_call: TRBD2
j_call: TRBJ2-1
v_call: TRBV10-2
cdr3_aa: CASRISGRDNEQFF
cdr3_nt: TGCGCCAGCCGAATCAGCGGGAGAGACAATGAGCAGTTCTTC

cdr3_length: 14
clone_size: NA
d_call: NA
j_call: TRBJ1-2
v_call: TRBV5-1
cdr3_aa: CASSFDGREYGYTF
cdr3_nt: TGCGCCAGCAGCTTCGACGGCAGAGAGTATGGCTACACCTTC

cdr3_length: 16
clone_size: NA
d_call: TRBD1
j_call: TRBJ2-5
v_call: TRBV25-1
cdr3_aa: CASSEGQGADQETQYF
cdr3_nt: TGTGCCAGCAGTGAAGGACAGGGGGCGGATCAAGAGACCCAGTACTTC

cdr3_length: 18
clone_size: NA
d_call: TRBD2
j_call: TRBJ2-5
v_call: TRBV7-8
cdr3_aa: CASSLADSGRPNPWTQYF
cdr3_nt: TGTGCCAGCAGCTTAGCGGATAGCGGGAGGCCCAATCCTTGGACCCAGTACTTC

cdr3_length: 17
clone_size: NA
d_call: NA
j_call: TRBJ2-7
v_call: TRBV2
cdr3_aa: CASSDPRQGGTSEEQYF
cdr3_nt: TGTGCCAGCAGTGACCCACGACAGGGAGGAACTTCGGAAGAGCAGTACTTC

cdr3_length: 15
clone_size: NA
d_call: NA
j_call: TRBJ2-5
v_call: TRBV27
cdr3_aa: CASTKGDAAEGDQYF
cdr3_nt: TGTGCCAGCACTAAAGGGGACGCTGCCGAGGGGGACCAGTACTTC

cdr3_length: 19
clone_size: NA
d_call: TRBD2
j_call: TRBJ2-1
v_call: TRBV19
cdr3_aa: CASSLGGPLVAGGLNEQFF
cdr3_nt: TGTGCCAGTAGCCTTGGGGGCCCCTTAGTAGCGGGAGGATTAAATGAGCAGTTCTTC

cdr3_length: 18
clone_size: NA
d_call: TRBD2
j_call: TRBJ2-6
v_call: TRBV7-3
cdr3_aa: CASSLWTGGASGANVLTF
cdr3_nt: TGTGCCAGCAGCTTATGGACGGGAGGGGCTTCTGGGGCCAACGTCCTGACTTTC

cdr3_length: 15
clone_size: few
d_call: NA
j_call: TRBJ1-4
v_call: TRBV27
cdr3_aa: CASSPHQGGREKLFF
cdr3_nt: TGTGCCAGCAGTCCACACCAGGGAGGTCGTGAAAAACTGTTTTTT

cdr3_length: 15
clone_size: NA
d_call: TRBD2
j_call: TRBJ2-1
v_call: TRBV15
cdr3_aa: CATSIGLAGNNEQFF
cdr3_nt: TGTGCCACCAGCATAGGACTAGCGGGAAACAATGAGCAGTTCTTC

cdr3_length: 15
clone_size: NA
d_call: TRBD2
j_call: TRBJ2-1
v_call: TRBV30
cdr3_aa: CAWRGLAGAYNEQFF
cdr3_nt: TGTGCCTGGAGGGGGCTAGCGGGAGCTTACAATGAGCAGTTCTTC

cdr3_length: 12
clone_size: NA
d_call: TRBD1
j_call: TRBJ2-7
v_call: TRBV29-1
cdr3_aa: CSARGQGNEQYF
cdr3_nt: TGCAGCGCGCGGGGACAGGGGAACGAGCAGTACTTC

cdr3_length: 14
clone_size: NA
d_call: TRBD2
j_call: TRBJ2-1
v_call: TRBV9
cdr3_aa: CASSGTSGHLEQFF
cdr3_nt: TGTGCCAGCAGCGGGACTAGCGGTCACCTTGAGCAGTTCTTC

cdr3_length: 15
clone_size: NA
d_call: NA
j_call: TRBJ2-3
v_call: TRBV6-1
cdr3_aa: CASSGALRTTDTQYF
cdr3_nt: TGTGCCAGCAGTGGTGCACTAAGAACCACAGATACGCAGTATTTT

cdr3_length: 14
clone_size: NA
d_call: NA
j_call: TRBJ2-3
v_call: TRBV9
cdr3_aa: CASSLAGTLDTQYF
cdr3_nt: TGTGCCAGCAGCCTCGCGGGAACCTTGGATACGCAGTATTTT

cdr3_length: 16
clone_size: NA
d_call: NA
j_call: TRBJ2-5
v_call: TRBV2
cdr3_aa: CASSDTWGAGYETQYF
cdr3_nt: TGTGCCAGCAGCGACACTTGGGGCGCAGGATATGAGACCCAGTACTTC

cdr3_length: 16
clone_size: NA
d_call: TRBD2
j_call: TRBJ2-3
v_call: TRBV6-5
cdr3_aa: CASSYHSGSEGDTQYF
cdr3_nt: TGTGCCAGCAGTTACCATAGCGGGAGCGAAGGGGATACGCAGTATTTT

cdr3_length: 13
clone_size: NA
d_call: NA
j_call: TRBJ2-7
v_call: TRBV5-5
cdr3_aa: CASRTPNGPEQYF
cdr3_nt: TGTGCCAGCAGGACCCCCAATGGACCCGAGCAGTACTTC